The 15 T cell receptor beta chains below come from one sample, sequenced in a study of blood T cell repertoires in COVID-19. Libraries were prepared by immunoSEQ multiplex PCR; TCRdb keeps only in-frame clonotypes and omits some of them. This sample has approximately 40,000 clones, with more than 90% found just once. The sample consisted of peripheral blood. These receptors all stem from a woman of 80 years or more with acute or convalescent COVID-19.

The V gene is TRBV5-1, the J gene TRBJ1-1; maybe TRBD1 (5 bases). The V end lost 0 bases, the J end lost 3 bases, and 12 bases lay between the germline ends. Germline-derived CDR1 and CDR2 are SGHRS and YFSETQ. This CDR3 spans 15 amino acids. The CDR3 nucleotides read TGCGCCAGCAGCTTGGGGGTTGGGGCGGACACTGAAGCTTTCTTT. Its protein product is CASSLGVGADTEAFF.

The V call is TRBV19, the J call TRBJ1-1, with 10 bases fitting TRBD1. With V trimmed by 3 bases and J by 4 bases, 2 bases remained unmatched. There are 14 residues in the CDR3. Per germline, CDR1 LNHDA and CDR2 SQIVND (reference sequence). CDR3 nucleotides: TGTGCCAGTAGTATGGACAGGGGGAGCACTGAAGCTTTCTTT. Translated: CASSMDRGSTEAFF.

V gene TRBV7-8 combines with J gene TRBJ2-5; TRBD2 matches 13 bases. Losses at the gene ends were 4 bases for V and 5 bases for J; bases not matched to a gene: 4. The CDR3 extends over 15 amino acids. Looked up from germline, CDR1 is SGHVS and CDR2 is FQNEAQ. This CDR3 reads CASSSGLAGWETQYF. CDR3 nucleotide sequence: TGTGCCAGCAGCTCGGGACTAGCGGGGTGGGAGACCCAGTACTTC.

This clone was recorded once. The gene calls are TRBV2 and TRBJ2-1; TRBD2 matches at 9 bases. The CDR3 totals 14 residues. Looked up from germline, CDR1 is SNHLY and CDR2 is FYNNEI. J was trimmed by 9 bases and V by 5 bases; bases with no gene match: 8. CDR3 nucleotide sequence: TGTGCCAGCAGTCTGGCGGGGGGGGAGAGTGAGCAGTTCTTC. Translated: CASSLAGGESEQFF.

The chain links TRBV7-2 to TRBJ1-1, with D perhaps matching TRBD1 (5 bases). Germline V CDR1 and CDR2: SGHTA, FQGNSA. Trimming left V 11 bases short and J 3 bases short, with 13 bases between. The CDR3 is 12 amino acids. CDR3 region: CASRQGYTEAFF. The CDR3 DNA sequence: TGTGCCTCTCGCCAGGGATACACTGAAGCTTTCTTT.

CDR3: CASTGTSGGNTGELFF. DNA for the CDR3: TGCGCCAGCACTGGGACTAGCGGGGGCAACACCGGGGAGCTGTTTTTT. The V gene is TRBV5-1, the J gene TRBJ2-2; 14 bases fit TRBD2. Germline V gene sequence: CDR1 SGHRS, CDR2 YFSETQ. The V gene end was trimmed by 6 bases and the J gene end by 2 bases; junction bases not matched to a gene: 3. The CDR3 has 16 residues.

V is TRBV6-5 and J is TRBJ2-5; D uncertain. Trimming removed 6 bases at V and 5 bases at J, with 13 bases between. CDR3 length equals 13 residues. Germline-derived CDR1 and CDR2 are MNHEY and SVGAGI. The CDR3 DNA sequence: TGTGCCAGCAGGAGAGGAACAAAGGAGACCCAGTACTTC. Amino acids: CASRRGTKETQYF.

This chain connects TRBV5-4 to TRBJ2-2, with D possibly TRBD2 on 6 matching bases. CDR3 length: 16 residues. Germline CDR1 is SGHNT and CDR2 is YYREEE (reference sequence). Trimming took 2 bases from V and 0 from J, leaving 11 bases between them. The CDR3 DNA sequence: TGTGCCAGCAGCTTCCCCGGGACTCCGAACACCGGGGAGCTGTTTTTT. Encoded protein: CASSFPGTPNTGELFF.

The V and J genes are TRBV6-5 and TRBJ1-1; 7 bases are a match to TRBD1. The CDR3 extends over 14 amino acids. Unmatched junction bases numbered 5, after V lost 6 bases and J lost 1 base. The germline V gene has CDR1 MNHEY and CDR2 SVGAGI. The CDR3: CASSRGQANTEAFF. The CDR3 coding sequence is TGTGCCAGCAGCCGCGGACAGGCGAACACTGAAGCTTTCTTT.

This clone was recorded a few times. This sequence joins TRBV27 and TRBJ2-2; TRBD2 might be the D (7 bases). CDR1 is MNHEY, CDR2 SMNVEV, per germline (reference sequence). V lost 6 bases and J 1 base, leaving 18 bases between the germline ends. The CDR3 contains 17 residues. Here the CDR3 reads CASRLRGGARNTGELFF. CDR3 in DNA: TGTGCCAGCAGGCTAAGGGGGGGGGCGCGGAACACCGGGGAGCTGTTTTTT.

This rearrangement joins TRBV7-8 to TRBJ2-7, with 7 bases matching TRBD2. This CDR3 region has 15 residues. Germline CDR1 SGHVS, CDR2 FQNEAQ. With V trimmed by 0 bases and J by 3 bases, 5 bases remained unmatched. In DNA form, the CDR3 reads TGTGCCAGCAGCTTAGCGAAGCGGGGAGGCTACGAGCAGTACTTC. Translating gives CASSLAKRGGYEQYF.

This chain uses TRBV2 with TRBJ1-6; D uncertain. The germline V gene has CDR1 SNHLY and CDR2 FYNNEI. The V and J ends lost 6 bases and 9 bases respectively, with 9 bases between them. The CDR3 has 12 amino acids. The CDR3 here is CASRENLSPLHF. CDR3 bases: TGTGCCAGCAGGGAGAACCTTTCACCCCTCCACTTT.

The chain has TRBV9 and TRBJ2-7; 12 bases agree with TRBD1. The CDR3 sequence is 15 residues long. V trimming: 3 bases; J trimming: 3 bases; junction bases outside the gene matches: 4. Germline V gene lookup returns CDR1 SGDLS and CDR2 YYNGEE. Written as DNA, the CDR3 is TGTGCCAGCAGCGCGGGGACAGGGGGCTTCTACGAGCAGTACTTC. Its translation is CASSAGTGGFYEQYF.

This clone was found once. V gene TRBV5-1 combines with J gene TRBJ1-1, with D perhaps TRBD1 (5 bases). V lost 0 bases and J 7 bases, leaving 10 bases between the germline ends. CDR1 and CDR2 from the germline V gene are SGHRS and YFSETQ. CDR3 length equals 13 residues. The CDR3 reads CASSLGTGDEAFF. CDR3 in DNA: TGCGCCAGCAGCTTGGGAACAGGAGATGAAGCTTTCTTT.

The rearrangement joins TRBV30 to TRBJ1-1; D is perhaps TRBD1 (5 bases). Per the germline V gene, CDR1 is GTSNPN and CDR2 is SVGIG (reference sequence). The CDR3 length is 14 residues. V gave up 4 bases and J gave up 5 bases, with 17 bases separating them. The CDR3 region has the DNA TGTGCCTGGACCATCCCGCCGGGGGGAACTGAAGCTTTCTTT. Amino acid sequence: CAWTIPPGGTEAFF.